The rows below give T cell receptor beta chains drawn from one sample of a study of vaccination effects on CD4 cells after COVID-19. For these receptors, no antigen is known. Clones were read by immunoSEQ multiplex PCR, and TCRdb kept only the in-frame ones, dropping some. The sample has more than 30,000 clones, under 70% seen once. This sample comprised CD4+ T cells from PBMCs cultured with HCoV-OC43 spike peptides, obtained before COVID-19 vaccination. The receptors stem from a human donor who received a COVID-19 vaccine. CDR3s include the opening cysteine and the closing phenylalanine or tryptophan. The D gene is left open where the match is weak. Part of the rows lack a size; the others show once, few, many or a class for expanded clones.

CASSSSGGSTDTQYF | TGTGCCAGCAGCAGTAGCGGGGGTAGCACAGATACGCAGTATTTT | TRBJ2-3 | NA | TRBD2 | TRBV3-1/TRBV3-2
CASSLSRAYGYTF | TGTGCCAGCAGTTTGTCCAGGGCCTATGGCTACACCTTC | TRBJ1-2 | few | NA | TRBV12-3/TRBV12-4
CASSLTDRLAKNIQYF | TGTGCCAGCAGCTTGACTGACAGACTAGCCAAAAACATTCAGTACTTC | TRBJ2-4 | NA | NA | TRBV7-8
CASSPPSGMETQYF | TGTGCCAGCTCACCACCGTCCGGGATGGAGACCCAGTACTTC | TRBJ2-5 | NA | NA | TRBV18
CASSIVRGGTNQPQHF | TGTGCCAGTAGTATAGTCAGGGGGGGAACCAATCAGCCCCAGCATTTT | TRBJ1-5 | few | TRBD1 | TRBV19
CASSEGITVDYGYTF | TGTGCCAGCAGTGAGGGAATCACAGTTGACTATGGCTACACCTTC | TRBJ1-2 | once | NA | TRBV6-1
CASRVNTGELFF | TGTGCCAGCAGGGTTAACACCGGGGAGCTGTTTTTT | TRBJ2-2 | NA | NA | TRBV12-3/TRBV12-4
CASSSSLTGQETQYF | TGTGCCAGCAGCTCTTCCCTGACGGGCCAAGAGACCCAGTACTTC | TRBJ2-5 | few | NA | TRBV7-9
CASSNGLEGNEQFF | TGCGCCAGCAGCAACGGACTGGAAGGCAATGAGCAGTTCTTC | TRBJ2-1 | NA | NA | TRBV5-1
CASSAAPSGANVLTF | TGTGCCAGCAGCGCCGCTCCCTCTGGGGCCAACGTCCTGACTTTC | TRBJ2-6 | NA | NA | TRBV6-4
CASSFGSSGGASETQYF | TGTGCCAGCAGCTTCGGGTCTAGCGGGGGGGCATCGGAGACCCAGTACTTC | TRBJ2-5 | once | TRBD2 | TRBV5-4
CAQNDRVGELFF | TGTGCCCAGAATGACAGGGTGGGGGAGCTGTTTTTT | TRBJ2-2 | NA | TRBD1 | TRBV30
CASSAGGLNYGYTF | TGTGCCAGCAGTGCAGGGGGGCTGAACTATGGCTACACCTTC | TRBJ1-2 | NA | TRBD1 | TRBV2
CASSPLAGAYEQYF | TGTGCCAGCAGTCCACTAGCGGGGGCCTACGAGCAGTACTTC | TRBJ2-7 | few | TRBD2 | TRBV27
CASSERPGTGGNQPQHF | TGTGCCAGCAGTGAAAGACCTGGGACAGGAGGAAATCAGCCCCAGCATTTT | TRBJ1-5 | NA | TRBD1 | TRBV6-1
CASSWDRGETQYF | TGTGCCAGCAGCTGGGATCGGGGAGAGACCCAGTACTTC | TRBJ2-5 | NA | NA | TRBV5-4
CASSLGTLNEKLFF | TGCGCCAGCAGCTTGGGGACTCTTAATGAAAAACTGTTTTTT | TRBJ1-4 | NA | NA | TRBV5-1
CASSRAYEAFF | TGTGCCAGCAGTCGGGCCTATGAAGCTTTCTTT | TRBJ1-1 | NA | NA | TRBV7-9
CASSSGTDSDYGYTF | TGTGCCAGCAGCTCCGGGACAGACTCGGACTATGGCTACACCTTC | TRBJ1-2 | few | TRBD1 | TRBV5-4
CASSILGNHNSPLHF | TGTGCCAGCAGCATTCTCGGGAACCATAATTCACCCCTCCACTTT | TRBJ1-6 | NA | NA | TRBV5-5
CASSLGGDTEAFF | TGTGCCAGCAGCTTAGGTGGGGACACTGAAGCTTTCTTT | TRBJ1-1 | NA | NA | TRBV11-3
CASSLGQRSNYGYTF | TGCGCCAGCAGCTTGGGGCAGAGATCTAACTATGGCTACACCTTC | TRBJ1-2 | NA | NA | TRBV5-1
CAGSPYNEQFF | TGTGCCGGTAGCCCCTACAATGAGCAGTTCTTC | TRBJ2-1 | few | NA | TRBV2